These 13 T cell receptor beta chains came from one sample sequenced in a study of shared clonotypes between healthy human individuals. Method: immunoSEQ multiplex PCR; TCRdb's copy keeps in-frame clones and lacks some. The sample consists of 450,000 to 700,000 clones, 95% to 96% of them appearing once. Naivety among CD8 cells was defined by CD45RO negativity and positive CCR7 selection, thereby excluding terminally differentiated effector memory CD45RA+ cells. Sequenced input: naive CD8+ T cells sorted from blood. These receptors came from a woman in her thirties in good health.

The chain recombines TRBV6-6 with TRBJ1-2; TRBD1 matches at 7 bases. The CDR3 covers 13 residues. Germline V lookup: CDR1 MNHNY, CDR2 SVGAGI (reference sequence). V shed 8 bases, J shed 2 bases, and the junction held 5 bases outside the gene matches. The CDR3 nucleotides read TGTGCCAGCTCCAGGGGGGTGAACTATGGCTACACCTTC. Protein sequence: CASSRGVNYGYTF.

The V and J genes are TRBV28 and TRBJ2-7; 7 bases are a match to TRBD1. The CDR3 extends over 18 amino acids. The J segment lost 3 bases and the V segment lost 4 bases, leaving 18 bases of the junction unmatched. Germline V gives CDR1 MDHEN, CDR2 SYDVKM. The CDR3 DNA sequence: TGTGCCAGCAGTTCCTCGCTTATAAGTGACAGGGCTATCTACGAGCAGTACTTC. Protein: CASSSSLISDRAIYEQYF.

The chain couples TRBV6-5 to TRBJ2-7, with D maybe TRBD1 (6 bases). The CDR3 spans 11 residues. Trimming removed 4 bases from V and 7 bases from J, with 8 bases in between. CDR1 is MNHEY and CDR2 is SVGAGI in the germline V gene. CDR3 DNA sequence: TGTGCCAGCAGTTCTACAGGGGAGCAGTACTTC. Its protein product is CASSSTGEQYF.

The rearrangement uses TRBV5-6 and TRBJ1-1; 9 nucleotides line up with TRBD1. The ends lost 7 bases at V and 6 bases at J; junction bases unmatched: 10. Germline CDR1 and CDR2: SGHDT and YYEEEE. The CDR3 runs to 14 residues. This chain's CDR3 is CASGLRGTGPEAFF. CDR3 sequence (DNA): TGTGCCAGCGGACTCAGAGGGACAGGGCCTGAAGCTTTCTTT.

The CDR3: CASSQTSGSTYEQYF. The CDR3 nucleotides are TGTGCCAGCAGCCAAACTAGCGGAAGTACCTACGAGCAGTACTTC. The J gene is TRBJ2-7, the V gene TRBV7-8, with 8 bases identical to TRBD2. This CDR3 comprises 15 residues. Germline-derived CDR1 and CDR2 are SGHVS and FQNEAQ. V shed 5 bases and J 2 bases; nucleotides not matched to a gene: 8.

The chain is built from TRBV4-1 and TRBJ1-2; D ambiguous. The germline V gene encodes CDR1 MGHRA and CDR2 YSYEKL. The V and J ends lost 1 base and 2 bases respectively, with 5 bases between them. This CDR3 comprises 13 residues. The CDR3: CASSQGGNYGYTF. DNA for the CDR3: TGCGCCAGCAGCCAAGGGGGAAACTATGGCTACACCTTC.

This clone was observed once. This chain uses TRBV7-9 with TRBJ1-1; D may be TRBD1 (5 bases). V lost 5 bases and J lost 4, with 17 bases in between. The CDR3 has 15 amino acids. Germline V gene sequence: CDR1 SEHNR, CDR2 FQNEAQ (reference sequence). The CDR3 region is CASSLPTALGTEAFF. In DNA form, the CDR3 reads TGTGCCAGCAGCCTGCCGACAGCCCTGGGCACTGAAGCTTTCTTT.

The genes are TRBV6-6 and TRBJ2-7; 12 positions agree with TRBD2. Germline assignment: CDR1 MNHNY and CDR2 SVGAGI (reference sequence). The V gene end was trimmed by 5 bases and the J gene end by 1 base; junction bases not matched to a gene: 3. The CDR3 spans 15 residues. The chain's CDR3 is CASSGLAGGSYEQYF. The CDR3 nucleotides are TGTGCCAGCAGTGGGCTAGCGGGAGGGTCCTACGAGCAGTACTTC.

The chain recombines TRBV7-2 with TRBJ2-1; D is unresolved. CDR1 is SGHTA and CDR2 is FQGNSA in the germline V gene. V gave up 1 base and J gave up 1 base, with 2 bases separating them. The CDR3 is 13 amino acids. Here the CDR3 reads CASSLESYNEQFF. Here the CDR3 DNA reads TGTGCCAGCAGCTTAGAGTCCTACAATGAGCAGTTCTTC. The complete variable domain, with remaining parts taken from reference TRBV7-2 and TRBJ2-1, reads GAGVSQSPSNKVTEKGKDVELRCDPISGHTALYWYRQSLGQGLEFLIYFQGNSAPDKSGLPSDRFSAERTGGSVSTLTIQRTQQEDSAVYLCASSLESYNEQFFGPGTRLTVL.

Here the CDR3 reads CASSQDRYTTQNIQYF. In nucleotides, the CDR3 is TGTGCCAGCAGCCAAGATCGGTACACTACCCAAAACATTCAGTACTTC. The chain is built from TRBV4-2 and TRBJ2-4, with D uncertain. V was trimmed by 0 bases and J by 5 bases, leaving 14 bases between them. The germline V gene encodes CDR1 LGHNA and CDR2 YNFKEQ. The CDR3 contains 16 residues.

The chain employs TRBV5-4 and TRBJ1-2, with D unresolved. CDR1 SGHNT and CDR2 YYREEE come from the germline V gene (reference sequence). The CDR3 is 11 amino acids. Trimming pared 2 bases from V and 8 bases from J, leaving 7 bases between. CDR3 region: CASSFFQGYTF. CDR3 in DNA: TGTGCCAGCAGCTTCTTTCAGGGCTACACCTTC.

The gene calls are TRBV5-1 and TRBJ2-2; 8 bases agree with TRBD2. V trimming: 1 base; J trimming: 4 bases; junction bases outside the gene matches: 6. CDR3 size: 16 residues. Germline-derived CDR1 and CDR2 are SGHRS and YFSETQ. The CDR3 loop is CASSLSSGRGTGELFF. CDR3 nucleotide sequence: TGCGCCAGCAGCTTGAGCAGCGGGAGAGGCACCGGGGAGCTGTTTTTT.

This clone occurred once. The chain employs TRBV21-1 and TRBJ2-7. TRBV21-1 is tagged as a pseudogene. The CDR3 is 14 amino acids. The CDR3 coding sequence is TGTGCCAGCAGCATCTCTGGACGGAACTACGAGCAGTACTTC. Translating it yields CASSISGRNYEQYF.